This T cell receptor beta chain was captured by sequencing in a study of OX40 agonist ivuxolimab in advanced cancers. About the research overall: With a range of roughly 20 to 80, age averaged approximately 60 years, and around 83% were male. Prior anti-PD-1, anti-PD-L1 or anti-CTLA-4 therapy was allowed; 40% had some. One patient with hepatocellular carcinoma and two with cutaneous melanoma, three in all, had partial responses.

Researchers took blood at baseline, on cycle 4 day 1, and on cycle 7 day 1. Profiled with immunoSEQ multiplex PCR; TCRdb holds only in-frame clones, not every one. This table has about 62,000 clones, approximately 79% appearing once. CDR3 length: 15 residues. V was pared by 0 bases and J by 3 bases, with 12 bases between. Germline loops: CDR1 LNHNV, CDR2 YYDKDF (reference sequence). V and J are TRBV15 and TRBJ2-7; D could derive from TRBD1 or TRBD2 (6 bases each). This TCR derives from an adult with an advanced solid tumor such as melanoma, head and neck, liver or kidney cancer. The specimen was CD4+ or CD8+ T cells sorted from blood, collected in a trial of the OX40 agonist ivuxolimab. CDR3 region: CATSRDRGTNYEQYF. The DNA for the CDR3 is TGTGCCACCAGCAGAGATCGGGGGACAAACTACGAGCAGTACTTC.